This TCR beta chain was observed in a study of PD-1 blockade in classical Hodgkin lymphoma. For the study at large: Every 2 weeks, patients had 3 mg/kg nivolumab intravenously.

This table comes from immunoSEQ multiplex PCR, and its TCRdb copy is limited to in-frame clones, with some not included. The data show about 46,000 clones, with around 66% seen just once and approximately 10% held by the top ten. A word on this clone: What it recognizes is unknown.

Study-wide results and caveats: CD4+ TCR diversity, unlike CD8+, rose significantly by C4D1. Baseline TCR diversity was reportedly lower in newly diagnosed patients than in healthy donors. It was reported as lower still in relapsed/refractory patients.

Each patient's relapse followed autologous stem cell transplantation, and brentuximab vedotin exposure varied. Sequenced here: peripheral blood mononuclear cells (PBMCs), sampled at baseline. The clonotype comes from a human donor with classical Hodgkin lymphoma.

CDR3 bases: TGTGCCAGCAGCTTAGTATGGGGAGAGACCCAGTACTTC. It translates to CASSLVWGETQYF. This chain joins TRBV7-3 and TRBJ2-5, with D uncertain. Trimming pared 2 bases from V and 4 bases from J, leaving 8 bases between. The CDR3 spans 13 residues. Germline loops: CDR1 SGHTA, CDR2 FQGTGA.